The 25 T cell receptor beta chains in this list originate from one sample, sequenced in a study of PD-1 blockade in mismatch repair-deficient tumors. TCRdb's table, derived via immunoSEQ multiplex PCR, lists solely in-frame clones and lacks some. The table includes 40,000 to 65,000 clones, over 70% detected once. The source was peripheral blood, collected roughly 21 weeks after starting pembrolizumab. Receptors originate from an adult with mismatch repair-deficient cancer.

This chain connects TRBV5-4 to TRBJ2-5; 7 bases are a match to TRBD2. With V trimmed by 0 bases and J by 5 bases, 1 base remained unmatched. CDR1 is SGHNT and CDR2 is YYREEE in the germline V gene (reference sequence). The CDR3 sequence is 13 residues long. CDR3 in DNA: TGTGCCAGCAGCTTGGACGGGAGGGAGACCCAGTACTTC. This sequence encodes CASSLDGRETQYF.

The CDR3: CASSIGRNSYGYTF. For the CDR3, the DNA is TGTGCCAGTAGTATCGGACGGAATTCCTATGGCTACACCTTC. V and J are TRBV19 and TRBJ1-2; D call uncertain. CDR1 and CDR2 from the germline V gene are LNHDA and SQIVND (reference sequence). V lost 3 bases and J 4 bases, leaving 12 bases between the germline ends. The CDR3 contains 14 residues.

This chain uses TRBV20-1 with TRBJ2-5; D ambiguous. V lost 4 bases, J lost 5 bases, and 5 bases lay in between. The CDR3 spans 10 residues. Germline assignment: CDR1 DFQATT and CDR2 SNEGSKA (reference sequence). The CDR3 sequence is CSANRETQYF. As DNA, the CDR3 is TGCAGTGCTAATCGGGAGACCCAGTACTTC.

This rearrangement joins TRBV29-1 to TRBJ1-1; D might be TRBD1 (5 bases). CDR1 is SQVTM and CDR2 is ANQGSEA in the germline V gene. The CDR3 consists of 12 residues. Trimming took 4 bases from V and 6 from J, leaving 12 bases between them. The CDR3 loop is CSVARGGAEAFF. As DNA, the CDR3 is TGCAGCGTTGCACGGGGAGGGGCTGAAGCTTTCTTT.

This clone was seen just once. The gene calls are TRBV10-3 and TRBJ2-7; 11 bases are a match to TRBD2. With 0 bases clipped from V and 6 bases from J, the junction kept 7 bases outside the gene matches. Germline loops: CDR1 ENHRY, CDR2 SYGVKD. The CDR3 has 16 residues. The DNA of the CDR3 is TGTGCCATCAGTGAGTCGCTTCATAGCGGGAGGGGCGAGCAGTACTTC. It yields the protein CAISESLHSGRGEQYF.

This chain joins TRBV23-1 and TRBJ2-1; 9 nucleotides agree with TRBD2. TRBV23-1 is designated an ORF whose function remains uncertain. Trimming at V came to 0 bases and at J to 8 bases, leaving 8 bases not matched to a gene. The CDR3 covers 16 residues. The CDR3 is CASSQSWLAGWDEQFF. DNA of the CDR3: TGCGCCAGCAGTCAATCGTGGCTAGCGGGATGGGATGAGCAGTTCTTC.

The genes are TRBV9 and TRBJ2-5; weak D call: TRBD2 (5 bases). Germline V gene data show CDR1 as SGDLS and CDR2 as YYNGEE. This CDR3 region has 15 residues. V was clipped by 1 base and J by 1 base, with 11 bases between them. The CDR3 loop is CASSVLGSIQETQYF. CDR3 DNA sequence: TGTGCCAGCAGCGTACTTGGGAGTATCCAAGAGACCCAGTACTTC.

The rearrangement joins TRBV7-2 to TRBJ2-7; a possible D gene is TRBD2 (6 bases). V lost 5 bases and J lost 6, with 23 bases in between. Germline values: CDR1 SGHTA, CDR2 FQGNSA. The CDR3 loop spans 16 amino acids. Here the CDR3 DNA reads TGTGCCAGCAGCCCTCTTTCTCCGGGACTTGGCGGCGAGCAGTACTTC. It yields the protein CASSPLSPGLGGEQYF.

The V gene is TRBV7-3, the J gene TRBJ2-4; the D call may be TRBD1 or TRBD2 (6 bases each). The CDR3 totals 17 residues. Per the germline V gene, CDR1 is SGHTA and CDR2 is FQGTGA. Trimming removed 1 base from V and 0 bases from J, with 13 bases in between. This chain's CDR3 is CASSLIGGYEAKNIQYF. CDR3 DNA sequence: TGTGCCAGCAGCTTAATCGGGGGCTATGAAGCCAAAAACATTCAGTACTTC.

This clone showed up just a few times. V and J are TRBV29-1 and TRBJ2-7; D unclear. Germline V gives CDR1 SQVTM, CDR2 ANQGSEA. This CDR3 is 11 amino acids long. The V end was cut by 5 bases, the J end by 4 bases, with 9 bases between. The chain's CDR3 is CSVSQEYEQYF. As DNA, the CDR3 is TGCAGCGTTTCCCAGGAGTACGAGCAGTACTTC.

In DNA form, the CDR3 reads TGTGCCAGCAGCGAGGGGAGGACGGAGACCCAGTACTTC. Its translation: CASSEGRTETQYF. V gene TRBV9 combines with J gene TRBJ2-5, with D maybe TRBD2 (6 bases). The CDR3 spans 13 residues. Deletions cut 3 bases from V and 5 bases from J, with 11 bases between. CDR1 is SGDLS and CDR2 is YYNGEE in the germline V gene.

The chain recombines TRBV11-2 with TRBJ1-1; D uncertain. This CDR3 contains 15 residues. Germline values: CDR1 SGHAT, CDR2 FQNNGV. V gave up 2 bases and J gave up 1 base, with 11 bases separating them. CDR3 sequence (DNA): TGTGCCAGCAGCTTAAACCGGGCCTCGAACACTGAAGCTTTCTTT. Amino acid sequence: CASSLNRASNTEAFF.

Turning to this clone: Different DNA sequences within this sample yield the same CDR3. The V call is TRBV6-5, the J call TRBJ2-7; D ambiguous. Trimming took 2 bases from V and 7 from J, leaving 6 bases between them. There are 11 residues in the CDR3. CDR1 MNHEY and CDR2 SVGAGI come from the germline V gene. This CDR3 reads CASSYGREQYF. The CDR3 DNA reads TGTGCCAGCAGTTACGGCCGAGAGCAGTACTTC.

The chain employs TRBV6-6 and TRBJ2-1; possible D gene TRBD1, 6 bases. The CDR3 spans 15 residues. V lost 5 bases to trimming and J lost 2 bases, with 13 bases between them. From germline, CDR1 is MNHNY and CDR2 SVGAGI (reference sequence). The CDR3 DNA reads as TGTGCCAGCAGTGATGGACAGCTGACCTACAATGAGCAGTTCTTC. Encoded protein: CASSDGQLTYNEQFF.

The chain combines TRBV29-1 with TRBJ2-1; the D gene is possibly TRBD1 (6 bases). Germline CDR1 SQVTM, CDR2 ANQGSEA. Trimming took 0 bases from V and 0 from J, leaving 12 bases between them. This CDR3 spans 16 amino acids. The CDR3 sequence is CSVEDPGQSSYNEQFF. In DNA form, the CDR3 reads TGCAGCGTTGAAGACCCTGGACAGTCCTCCTACAATGAGCAGTTCTTC.

The J gene is TRBJ1-3, the V gene TRBV7-9, with TRBD1 identical over 7 bases. V gave up 5 bases and J gave up 2 bases; unmatched junction bases: 15. The CDR3 runs 18 residues. CDR1 SEHNR and CDR2 FQNEAQ come from the germline V gene (reference sequence). CDR3 DNA sequence: TGTGCCAGCAGCCAACTCCGGGACAGCGCAGGCCCTGGAAACACCATATATTTT. Amino acid sequence: CASSQLRDSAGPGNTIYF.

The chain joins TRBV10-3 to TRBJ2-5; 11 nucleotides agree with TRBD2. Germline trimming cut 0 bases from V and 1 base from J; bases unmatched to any gene: 10. CDR1 and CDR2 (germline): ENHRY, SYGVKD. The CDR3 length is 19 residues. CDR3 protein: CAISESTTASGRFQETQYF. CDR3 DNA sequence: TGTGCCATCAGTGAGTCGACGACCGCTAGCGGGAGGTTCCAAGAGACCCAGTACTTC.

V and J are TRBV30 and TRBJ1-5; 8 bases align to TRBD1. CDR1 GTSNPN and CDR2 SVGIG come from the germline V gene (reference sequence). Losses at the gene ends were 2 bases for V and 16 bases for J; bases not matched to a gene: 7. The CDR3 has 11 residues. CDR3 bases: TGTGCCTGGAGTTCCGGGACAGGACGTCATTTT. Translating it yields CAWSSGTGRHF.

This clone was seen only a few times. The rearrangement uses TRBV2 and TRBJ2-2; the D call may be TRBD1 or TRBD2 (5 bases each). The CDR3 totals 13 residues. V lost 7 bases, J lost 4 bases, and 10 bases lay in between. Looked up from germline, CDR1 is SNHLY and CDR2 is FYNNEI. The CDR3 DNA sequence: TGTGCCAGCATCGAGGGGAGCACCGGGGAGCTGTTTTTT. This codes for CASIEGSTGELFF.

The chain combines TRBV18 with TRBJ1-1; D possibly corresponds to TRBD1 (6 bases). Trimming took off 2 bases at V and 4 bases at J, with 11 bases between the two ends. This CDR3 region has 14 residues. The germline CDR1 and CDR2 sequences are KGHSH and LQKENI. This chain's CDR3 is CASSPKTGSTEAFF. The CDR3 DNA sequence: TGTGCCAGCTCACCAAAAACAGGGAGCACTGAAGCTTTCTTT.

This clone was recorded a few times. This same CDR3 is encoded by further DNA sequences in the sample. This sequence joins TRBV2 and TRBJ1-1; D ambiguous. V was pared by 7 bases and J by 1 base, with 10 bases between. Germline V gives CDR1 SNHLY, CDR2 FYNNEI. This CDR3 contains 13 residues. The CDR3 sequence is CASMVRGNTEAFF. The DNA of the CDR3 is TGTGCCAGCATGGTACGGGGGAACACTGAAGCTTTCTTT.

The CDR3 loop is CASSPLKSGVRSTDTQYF. In nucleotides, the CDR3 is TGTGCCAGCAGCCCACTTAAAAGCGGGGTTAGGAGCACAGATACGCAGTATTTT. V gene TRBV7-2 combines with J gene TRBJ2-3, with 7 nucleotides matching TRBD2. CDR1 and CDR2 (germline): SGHTA, FQGNSA. The CDR3 has 18 amino acids. The V gene end was trimmed by 5 bases and the J gene end by 0 bases; junction bases not matched to a gene: 14.

This clone was seen a few times. The chain couples TRBV6-5 to TRBJ2-2; D remains ambiguous. This CDR3 contains 15 residues. Germline V gives CDR1 MNHEY, CDR2 SVGAGI. Trimming removed 5 bases at V and 2 bases at J, with 12 bases between. CDR3 sequence: CASSPQTHNTGELFF. The CDR3 DNA reads TGTGCCAGCAGTCCCCAGACTCATAACACCGGGGAGCTGTTTTTT.

V gene TRBV7-3 combines with J gene TRBJ2-6; a possible D gene is TRBD1 (6 bases). The CDR3 is 18 residues long. The ends were cut back, 2 bases at V and 0 bases at J, with 14 bases in the middle. Germline CDR1 is SGHTA and CDR2 is FQGTGA. The chain's CDR3 is CASSLEGIGGSGANVLTF. In DNA form, the CDR3 reads TGTGCCAGCAGCTTAGAGGGGATAGGGGGCTCTGGGGCCAACGTCCTGACTTTC.

This chain uses TRBV9 with TRBJ1-3; D is possibly TRBD1 (5 bases). The CDR3 spans 17 residues. Germline CDR1 SGDLS, CDR2 YYNGEE. V gave up 0 bases and J gave up 4 bases, with 17 bases separating them. The CDR3 nucleotides read TGTGCCAGCAGCGTAGGGACACGGATGGGCCCAGGAAACACCATATATTTT. The encoded protein is CASSVGTRMGPGNTIYF.